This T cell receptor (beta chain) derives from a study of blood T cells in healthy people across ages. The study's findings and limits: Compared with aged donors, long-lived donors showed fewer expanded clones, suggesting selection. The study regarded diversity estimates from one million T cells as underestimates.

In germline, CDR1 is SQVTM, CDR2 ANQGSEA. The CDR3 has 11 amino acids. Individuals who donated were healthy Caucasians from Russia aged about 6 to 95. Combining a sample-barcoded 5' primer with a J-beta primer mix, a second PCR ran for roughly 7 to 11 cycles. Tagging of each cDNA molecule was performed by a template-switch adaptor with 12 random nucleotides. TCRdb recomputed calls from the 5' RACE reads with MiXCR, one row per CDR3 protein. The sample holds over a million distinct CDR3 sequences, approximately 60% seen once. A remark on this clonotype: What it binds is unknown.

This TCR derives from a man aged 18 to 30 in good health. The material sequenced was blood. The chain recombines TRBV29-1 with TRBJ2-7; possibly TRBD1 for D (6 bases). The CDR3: CGCGGWDEQYF. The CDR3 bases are TGCGGCTGTGGGGGCTGGGACGAGCAGTACTTC.